The T cell receptor (beta chain) under discussion was sequenced for a study of cytomegalovirus exposure and HLA in healthy donors. Turning to the study itself: Of all 400 or so donors who were genotyped, around 79% belonged to the Caucasian-associated ancestry cluster.

Healthy bone marrow donors made up the cohort. This clone was observed a single time. What it binds is unknown. This CDR3 contains 16 residues. V lost 3 bases and J lost 3; bases outside the gene matches: 2. Study outcomes and limitations: A later analysis reportedly found that, within productive TCRs, an Asian-associated ancestry cluster had fewer N-insertions than the mean observed across the approximately 600 donors.

The study ran its PCR with 60 Vbeta and 13 Jbeta primers. The assay was immunoSEQ multiplex PCR, and TCRdb's table has in-frame clones only and misses some. Here the sample spans over 150,000 clones, 76% being singletons. This sequence was found in a man aged 55-75 years in good health and CMV-seronegative. V is TRBV5-3 and J is TRBJ2-5, with 16 bases aligning to TRBD2. TRBV5-3 has ORF status, its function being uncertain. Sequenced input: PBMCs. The CDR3, as DNA: TGTGCCAGAAGCTCGGGACTAGCGGGGGGGAAAGAGACCCAGTACTTC. It codes for CARSSGLAGGKETQYF.